This TCR beta chain was identified during a study of shared T cell receptors in the human thymus. Germline V gene data show CDR1 as SGHTA and CDR2 as FQGNSA. This CDR3 region has 15 residues. Trimming shortened V by 5 bases and J by 2 bases, and 16 bases separated the two germline ends. Using immunoSEQ multiplex PCR, the repertoire was profiled, and TCRdb retains in-frame clones only, with some absent. The data contain hundreds of thousands of clones, roughly 90% of them singletons. The sample was also linked to a second study, of human thymus T cells. This second study notes: Resections that were taken during corrective heart surgery supplied the thymus tissue. Use of V and J genes seemed skewed within the thymic and blood repertoires. Thymic TCR repertoires of unrelated people reportedly overlapped highly.

The chain links TRBV7-2 to TRBJ2-7; a possible D gene is TRBD2 (6 bases). The sequence derives from a boy younger than two with a congenital heart defect. Sequenced sample: thymocytes. The CDR3 is CASSQPGLAAYEQYF. The CDR3 coding sequence is TGTGCCAGCAGCCAACCGGGACTTGCAGCCTACGAGCAGTACTTC.